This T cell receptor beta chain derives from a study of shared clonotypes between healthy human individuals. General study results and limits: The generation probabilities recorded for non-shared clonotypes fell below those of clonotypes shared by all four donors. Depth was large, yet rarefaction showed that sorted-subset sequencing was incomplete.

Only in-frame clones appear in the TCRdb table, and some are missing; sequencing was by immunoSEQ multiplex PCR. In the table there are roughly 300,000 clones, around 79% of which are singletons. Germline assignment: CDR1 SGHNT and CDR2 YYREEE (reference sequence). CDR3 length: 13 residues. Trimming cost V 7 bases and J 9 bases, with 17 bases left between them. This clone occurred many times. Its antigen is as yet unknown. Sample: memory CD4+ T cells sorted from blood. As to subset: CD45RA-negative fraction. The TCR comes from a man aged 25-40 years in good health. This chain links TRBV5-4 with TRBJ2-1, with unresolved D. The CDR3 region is CASQTSLTGEQFF. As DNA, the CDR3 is TGTGCCAGCCAGACTTCATTAACGGGTGAGCAGTTCTTC.